Each of the 8 T cell receptor beta chains below was sequenced from the same sample in a study of vaccination and CD4 T cells after COVID-19. No antigen has been identified for these receptors. Sequence data for DNA of cultured CD4+ T cells were generated by the Oncomine TCR Beta short-read assay. TCRdb reprocessed the PCR reads with MiXCR, giving one entry per CDR3 protein. This sample carries 4,300 or so distinct CDR3 sequences, less than 25% of them seen once, and the ten largest clones take about half. As to treatment: roughly nine-day PBMC culture with coronavirus spike peptide pools or control peptides (ViraFEST assay). The sample in question was CD4+ T cells from blood, cultured in vitro, obtained after SARS-CoV-2 vaccination. All receptors derive from a human donor who had recovered from COVID-19.

This sequence joins TRBV2 and TRBJ1-2; D not resolved. The CDR3 runs to 14 residues. Germline lookup yields CDR1 SNHLY and CDR2 FYNNEI. Between the trimmed V and J ends, which lost 1 base and 7 bases, there was a span of 13 bases. The CDR3 loop is CASSEGARNGGYTF. As DNA, the CDR3 is TGTGCCAGCAGTGAAGGGGCACGAAACGGTGGCTACACCTTC.

With regard to this clonotype: A much larger clonotype is one base distant, so this may be a read error. The chain employs TRBV20-1 and TRBJ2-1; 10 bases match TRBD2. The CDR3 runs 15 residues. From germline, CDR1 is DFQATT and CDR2 SNEGSKA (reference sequence). The CDR3 is CSATSASGGYNGQFF. The CDR3 DNA follows: TGCAGTGCCACCTCGGCTAGCGGGGGCTACAATGGGCAGTTCTTC.

The chain employs TRBV19 and TRBJ2-6, with 7 bases that match TRBD1. This CDR3 has 15 amino acids. Germline loops: CDR1 LNHDA, CDR2 SQIVND (reference sequence). J lost 0 bases, V lost 4 bases, and 0 bases had no gene match. The CDR3 loop is CASSRDSSGANVLTF. CDR3 bases: TGTGCCAGTAGTAGGGACAGCTCTGGGGCCAACGTCCTGACTTTC.

The chain uses TRBV4-3 and TRBJ1-1; D uncertain. CDR1 and CDR2 from the germline V gene are LGHNA and YSLEER. V shed 0 bases and J shed 1 base, with 9 bases lying between them. This CDR3 spans 15 amino acids. This CDR3 reads CASSQDLAGNTEAFF. The CDR3 DNA sequence: TGCGCCAGCAGCCAAGATTTGGCGGGGAACACTGAAGCTTTCTTT.

The rearrangement links TRBV5-3 to TRBJ2-7; D not resolved. TRBV5-3 is sorted into the ORF group, with uncertain function. The CDR3 runs to 17 residues. V was clipped by 2 bases and J by 3 bases, with 21 bases between them. CDR3 residues: CARSFRYRRLQHYEQYF. Here the CDR3 DNA reads TGTGCCAGAAGCTTTCGATACCGTCGCCTACAACACTACGAGCAGTACTTC.

The V call is TRBV19, the J call TRBJ2-6, with TRBD1 matching over 8 bases. The CDR3 contains 15 residues. Germline V lookup: CDR1 LNHDA, CDR2 SQIVND (reference sequence). V was clipped by 8 bases and J by 2 bases; unmatched bases: 5. The CDR3 loop reads CASAPGGAGANVLTF. Written as DNA, the CDR3 is TGTGCCAGTGCCCCAGGGGGCGCTGGGGCCAACGTCCTGACTTTC.

This clonotype was found a few times. The chain has TRBV28 and TRBJ1-2, with D possibly being TRBD1 (6 bases). V was cut by 3 bases and J by 2 bases, with 10 bases left in between. Looked up from germline, CDR1 is MDHEN and CDR2 is SYDVKM. The CDR3 contains 14 residues. In DNA form, the CDR3 reads TGTGCCAGCAGTTTTCCGGACAGAAACTATGGCTACACCTTC. This encodes CASSFPDRNYGYTF.

This chain joins TRBV6-5 and TRBJ1-2, with D perhaps TRBD1 (6 bases). Germline lookup yields CDR1 MNHEY and CDR2 SVGAGI. V dropped 3 bases and J dropped 5 bases, with 16 bases sitting between them. The CDR3 is made up of 15 amino acids. This chain's CDR3 is CASSYSTGRAYGYTF. The CDR3 region has the DNA TGTGCCAGCAGTTATTCGACAGGACGGGCTTATGGCTACACCTTC.